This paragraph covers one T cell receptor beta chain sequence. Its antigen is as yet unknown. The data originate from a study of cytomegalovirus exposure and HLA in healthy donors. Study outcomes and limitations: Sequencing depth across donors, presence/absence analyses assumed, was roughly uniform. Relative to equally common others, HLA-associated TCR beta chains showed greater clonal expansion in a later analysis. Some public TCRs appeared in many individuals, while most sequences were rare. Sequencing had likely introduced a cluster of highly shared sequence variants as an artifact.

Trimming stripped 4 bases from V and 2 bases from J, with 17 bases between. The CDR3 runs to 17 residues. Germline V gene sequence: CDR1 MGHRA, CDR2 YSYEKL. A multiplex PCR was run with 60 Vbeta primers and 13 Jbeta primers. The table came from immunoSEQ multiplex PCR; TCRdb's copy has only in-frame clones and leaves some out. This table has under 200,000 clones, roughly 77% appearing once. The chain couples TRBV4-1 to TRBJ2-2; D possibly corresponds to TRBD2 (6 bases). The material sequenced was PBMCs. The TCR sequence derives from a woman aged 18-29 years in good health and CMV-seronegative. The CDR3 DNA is TGCGCCAGCAGCCGCGGCGGGGCCCTGCTTAACACCGGGGAGCTGTTTTTT. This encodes CASSRGGALLNTGELFF.